This T cell receptor (beta chain) comes out of a study of T cells after yellow fever vaccination. Study information: Preparation used SMART-Seq v4 Ultra Low Input for the low-cell-number fractions.

In this sample, this clonotype turned up a few times. The CDR3 has 14 residues. Trimming removed 5 bases from V and 8 bases from J; junction bases left unmatched: 8. TCRdb called the 5' RACE reads again in MiXCR, with one record for every CDR3 protein. The repertoire holds 140,000 to 150,000 distinct CDR3 sequences, with 6.6% as singletons. This specimen was CD4+ T cells sorted from PBMCs, taken 10 days after the yellow fever booster vaccination. This sequence originates from a man aged 25-45 years who received the YFV17D yellow fever vaccine. The chain has TRBV12-3 or TRBV12-4 and TRBJ2-1; 8 bases line up with TRBD2. Here the CDR3 reads CASSAGLVRDEQFF. In DNA, the CDR3 is TGTGCCAGCAGTGCGGGACTAGTGAGGGATGAGCAGTTCTTC.